Below, 18 T cell receptor beta chains from the same sample are listed, as sequenced in a study of shared clonotypes between healthy human individuals. CD45RO-negative cells were positively selected for CCR7, leaving out terminally differentiated effector memory CD45RA+ cells. Produced via immunoSEQ multiplex PCR; TCRdb's table is partial and in-frame only. The sample has approximately 2,200,000 clones; 85% to 95% are singletons. Sequencing used naive CD8+ T cells from PBMCs. These receptor sequences come from a man aged 18 to 30 in good health. Some clones in this sample may be carry-over from other donors' samples.

The chain joins TRBV5-1 to TRBJ1-4; maybe TRBD1 (5 bases). The germline V gene has CDR1 SGHRS and CDR2 YFSETQ. This CDR3 comprises 14 residues. V was shortened by 4 bases and J by 7 bases, with 14 bases between the two germline ends. In nucleotides, the CDR3 is TGCGCCAGCAGCCCTTACACGCAGGGTGAAAAACTGTTTTTT. As protein: CASSPYTQGEKLFF.

The chain carries TRBV29-1 and TRBJ2-7, with 8 bases lining up with TRBD2. Germline assignment: CDR1 SQVTM and CDR2 ANQGSEA. Trimming cost V 7 bases and J 2 bases; bases outside gene matches: 13. The CDR3 covers 15 residues. The CDR3: CSAQWAGGPTYEQYF. The CDR3 DNA follows: TGCAGCGCTCAGTGGGCGGGAGGTCCCACCTACGAGCAGTACTTC.

This clone came up once. The V call is TRBV28, the J call TRBJ2-2; D gene ambiguous. The ends were cut back, 2 bases at V and 3 bases at J, with 10 bases in the middle. The V gene's germline CDR1 is MDHEN and CDR2 SYDVKM. This CDR3 is built from 15 residues. The CDR3 coding sequence is TGTGCCAGCAGTTTAGTCCTGGGGTACACCGGGGAGCTGTTTTTT. It encodes CASSLVLGYTGELFF.

A word on this clone: This sample also contains other DNA sequences that code for the same CDR3. The chain carries TRBV29-1 and TRBJ2-2; TRBD1 agrees at 7 bases. The germline V gene encodes CDR1 SQVTM and CDR2 ANQGSEA. With V trimmed by 5 bases and J by 2 bases, 2 bases remained unmatched. The CDR3 runs to 13 residues. CDR3 DNA: TGCAGCGTTCGACAGGGAAACACCGGGGAGCTGTTTTTT. It encodes CSVRQGNTGELFF.

This clone was recorded only once. A much larger clone sits a single nucleotide away, making a read error possible. Other nucleotide sequences from this sample produce the same CDR3. J is TRBJ2-1 and V is TRBV7-2; possibly TRBD1 for D (5 bases). V was cut by 2 bases and J by 6 bases, with 5 bases left in between. From germline, CDR1 is SGHTA and CDR2 FQGNSA. CDR3 size: 12 residues. CDR3 DNA: TGTGCCAGCAGCTTAAGGGGCAATGAGCAGTTCTTC. Translation: CASSLRGNEQFF.

The chain combines TRBV27 with TRBJ2-7, with 9 bases lining up with TRBD1. V gave up 6 bases and J gave up 7 bases; unmatched junction bases: 10. The CDR3 is 14 amino acids. Germline CDR1 reads MNHEY; CDR2 reads SMNVEV (reference sequence). CDR3 nucleotides: TGTGCCAGCAGCGCCGGGACAGGGTTTTTAGAGCAGTACTTC. Its translation: CASSAGTGFLEQYF.

This chain links TRBV2 with TRBJ2-1, with a tentative D call TRBD1 (6 bases). V was clipped by 6 bases and J by 2 bases, with 17 bases between them. The V gene's germline CDR1 is SNHLY and CDR2 FYNNEI. The CDR3 runs to 16 residues. The CDR3 DNA follows: TGTGCCAGCAGGCTTACACCCGGGACACCCTACAATGAGCAGTTCTTC. It is translated as CASRLTPGTPYNEQFF. The whole variable domain, filled in from reference TRBV2 and TRBJ2-1, reads EPEVTQTPSHQVTQMGQEVILRCVPISNHLYFYWYRQILGQKVEFLVSFYNNEISEKSEIFDDQFSVERPDGSNFTLKIRSTKLEDSAMYFCASRLTPGTPYNEQFFGPGTRLTVL.

The chain combines TRBV2 with TRBJ1-1; D unclear. CDR3 length equals 13 residues. Germline V CDR1 and CDR2: SNHLY, FYNNEI. Trimming pared 2 bases from V and 6 bases from J, leaving 10 bases between. The CDR3 is CASSERPVSEAFF. As DNA, the CDR3 is TGTGCCAGCAGTGAAAGGCCAGTGTCTGAAGCTTTCTTT.

The V gene is TRBV9, the J gene TRBJ2-1; D call uncertain. The CDR3 length is 15 residues. V dropped 1 base and J dropped 3 bases, with 11 bases sitting between them. Germline lookup yields CDR1 SGDLS and CDR2 YYNGEE. The CDR3 loop reads CASSVSWVGYNEQFF. CDR3 nucleotides: TGTGCCAGCAGCGTATCGTGGGTTGGCTACAATGAGCAGTTCTTC.

This chain links TRBV18 with TRBJ2-7; the match to TRBD2 covers 10 bases. The CDR3 sequence is 16 residues long. Germline-derived CDR1 and CDR2 are KGHSH and LQKENI. The ends lost 6 bases at V and 6 bases at J; junction bases unmatched: 14. The CDR3 coding sequence is TGTGCCAGCTCCCTAAGCGGGAGGGCCATTGAGGGCGAGCAGTACTTC. Its translation is CASSLSGRAIEGEQYF.

The chain carries TRBV7-9 and TRBJ1-2; D unclear. V gave up 2 bases and J gave up 2 bases, with 9 bases separating them. Germline lookup yields CDR1 SEHNR and CDR2 FQNEAQ (reference sequence). The CDR3 runs to 14 residues. CDR3 nucleotides: TGTGCCAGCAGCTTACAGGAATACAACTATGGCTACACCTTC. This encodes CASSLQEYNYGYTF.

This chain uses TRBV2 with TRBJ2-7; 10 nucleotides line up with TRBD2. The germline V gene encodes CDR1 SNHLY and CDR2 FYNNEI. The CDR3 is made up of 14 amino acids. Trimming at V came to 5 bases and at J to 4 bases, leaving 5 bases not matched to a gene. The CDR3 region has the DNA TGTGCCAGCAGTTCTAGCGGGAGTGTATACGAGCAGTACTTC. Translated: CASSSSGSVYEQYF.

Concerning this clone: The junction and the germline gene differ at one end; a read error may be behind it. V usage is TRBV7-9 and J usage is TRBJ2-7; tentative D call: TRBD2 (6 bases). CDR3 size: 15 residues. Germline values: CDR1 SEHNR, CDR2 FQNEAQ (reference sequence). DNA for the CDR3: TGCGCCAGCAGCCACTTAGCGGAGGGATCCTACGAGCAGTACTTC. This gives the protein CASSHLAEGSYEQYF.

V and J are TRBV14 and TRBJ2-1; the D is unclear. The ends were cut back, 4 bases at V and 1 base at J, with 14 bases in the middle. This CDR3 contains 16 residues. The germline gives CDR1 SGHDN, CDR2 FVKESK. In DNA form, the CDR3 reads TGTGCCAGCAGCCTTGGATTTATAGCATCCTACAATGAGCAGTTCTTC. Its protein product is CASSLGFIASYNEQFF.

In this sample, this clone turned up once. This rearrangement joins TRBV7-9 to TRBJ2-3; 9 bases fit TRBD1. V lost 5 bases and J lost 1; bases outside the gene matches: 7. Germline assignment: CDR1 SEHNR and CDR2 FQNEAQ (reference sequence). This CDR3 has 16 residues. CDR3 sequence (DNA): TGTGCCAGCAGCGGACGGGACAGGGAACGCACAGATACGCAGTATTTT. It codes for CASSGRDRERTDTQYF.

V usage is TRBV11-2 and J usage is TRBJ2-1; 9 bases line up with TRBD2. The V and J ends lost 6 bases and 5 bases, in that order; junction bases with no gene match: 8. This CDR3 is built from 15 residues. Per the germline V gene, CDR1 is SGHAT and CDR2 is FQNNGV. CDR3: CASREGTSRNNEQFF. The CDR3 DNA follows: TGTGCCAGCAGGGAGGGGACTAGCCGGAACAATGAGCAGTTCTTC.

The chain has TRBV4-2 and TRBJ2-7; D is undetermined. Germline loops: CDR1 LGHNA, CDR2 YNFKEQ. This CDR3 comprises 16 residues. V lost 0 bases and J 3 bases, leaving 15 bases between the germline ends. The CDR3 sequence: CASSQETYGPNYEQYF. The CDR3 nucleotides read TGTGCCAGCAGCCAAGAAACTTATGGGCCAAACTACGAGCAGTACTTC.

The chain is built from TRBV7-9 and TRBJ1-3; 9 bases match TRBD1. The ends lost 4 bases at V and 3 bases at J; junction bases unmatched: 1. This CDR3 is built from 14 residues. CDR1 is SEHNR, CDR2 FQNEAQ, per germline (reference sequence). The CDR3: CASSWDRDGNTIYF. The CDR3 DNA reads as TGTGCCAGCAGCTGGGACAGGGATGGAAACACCATATATTTT.